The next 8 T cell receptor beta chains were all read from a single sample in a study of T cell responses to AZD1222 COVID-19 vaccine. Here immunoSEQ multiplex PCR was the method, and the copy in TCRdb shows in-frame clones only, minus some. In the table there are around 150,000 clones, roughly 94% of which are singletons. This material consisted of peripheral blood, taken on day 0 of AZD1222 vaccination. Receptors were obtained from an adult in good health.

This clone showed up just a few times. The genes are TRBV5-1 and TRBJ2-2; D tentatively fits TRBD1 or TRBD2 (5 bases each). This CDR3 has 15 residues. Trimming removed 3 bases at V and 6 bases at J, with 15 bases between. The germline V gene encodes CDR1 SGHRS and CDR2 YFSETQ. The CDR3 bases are TGCGCCAGCAGCTGGACGGGACCCGATGCCGGGGAGCTGTTTTTT. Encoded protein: CASSWTGPDAGELFF.

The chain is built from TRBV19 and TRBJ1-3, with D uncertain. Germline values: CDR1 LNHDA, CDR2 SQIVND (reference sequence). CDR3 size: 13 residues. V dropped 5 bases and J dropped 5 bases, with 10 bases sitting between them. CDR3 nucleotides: TGTGCCAGTAGTTCCCAAGTGAGAAACACCATATATTTT. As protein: CASSSQVRNTIYF.

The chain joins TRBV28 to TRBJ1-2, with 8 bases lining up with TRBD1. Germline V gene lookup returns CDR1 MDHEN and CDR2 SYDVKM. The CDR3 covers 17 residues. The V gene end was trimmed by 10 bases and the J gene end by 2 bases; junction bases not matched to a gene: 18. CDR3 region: CAISRGQGFLGNYGYTF. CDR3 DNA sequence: TGTGCCATTTCCCGAGGACAGGGATTCTTAGGGAACTATGGCTACACCTTC.

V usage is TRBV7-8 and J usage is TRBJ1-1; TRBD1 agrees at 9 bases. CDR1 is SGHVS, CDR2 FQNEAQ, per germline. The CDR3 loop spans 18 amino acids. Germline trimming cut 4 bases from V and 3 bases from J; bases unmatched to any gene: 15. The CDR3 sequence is CASSSTVTGGKGHTEAFF. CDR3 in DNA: TGTGCCAGCAGCTCAACGGTGACAGGGGGTAAGGGTCACACTGAAGCTTTCTTT.

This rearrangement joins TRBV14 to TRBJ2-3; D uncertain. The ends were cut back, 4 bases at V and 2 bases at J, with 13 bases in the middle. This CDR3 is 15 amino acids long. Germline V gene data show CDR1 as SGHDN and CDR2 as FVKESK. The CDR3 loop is CASSPPGPYTDTQYF. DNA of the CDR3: TGTGCCAGCAGCCCACCGGGCCCGTACACAGATACGCAGTATTTT.

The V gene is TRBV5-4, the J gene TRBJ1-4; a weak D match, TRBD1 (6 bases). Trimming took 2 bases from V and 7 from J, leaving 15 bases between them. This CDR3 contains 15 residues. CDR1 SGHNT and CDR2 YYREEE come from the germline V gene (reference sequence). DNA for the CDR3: TGTGCCAGCAGCTTAGTACAGGGTCGGAGTGAAAAACTGTTTTTT. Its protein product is CASSLVQGRSEKLFF.

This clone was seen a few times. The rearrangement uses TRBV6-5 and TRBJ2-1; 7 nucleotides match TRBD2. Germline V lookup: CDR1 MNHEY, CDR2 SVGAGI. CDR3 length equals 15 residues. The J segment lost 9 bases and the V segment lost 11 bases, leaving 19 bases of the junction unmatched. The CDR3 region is CASREGPGRRGEQFF. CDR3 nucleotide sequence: TGTGCCTCCAGGGAGGGCCCCGGTCGCCGTGGTGAGCAGTTCTTC.

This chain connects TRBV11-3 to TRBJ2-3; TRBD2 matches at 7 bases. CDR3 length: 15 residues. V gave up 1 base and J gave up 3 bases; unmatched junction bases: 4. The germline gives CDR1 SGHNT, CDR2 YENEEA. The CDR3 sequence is CASSLGGGLTDTQYF. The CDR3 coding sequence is TGTGCCAGCAGCTTAGGCGGGGGTTTGACAGATACGCAGTATTTT.